This TCR beta chain was profiled in a study of a mutant IDH1 vaccine in newly diagnosed glioma. Overall study context: Patients under treatment included about 60% males and roughly 40% females and had a mean age of approximately 40 years. Every participant had undergone radiotherapy, temozolomide, or both before, and most underwent both.

Stated time point: week 11, during vaccination. Alongside topical imiquimod, each dose of vaccine comprised 300 ug of mutant IDH1 20-mer peptide. To note about this clone: The antigen is unknown.

Produced via immunoSEQ multiplex PCR; TCRdb's table is partial and in-frame only. The table shows around 25,000 clones, with about 78% occurring only once. The source was PBMCs, collected from a glioma patient whose treatment included an IDH1 peptide vaccine. This receptor was taken from a woman in her late teens or twenties with glioma.

The CDR3 DNA follows: TGTGCCAGCAGTGACGGCAGCTACGAGCAGTACTTC. Residues: CASSDGSYEQYF. The chain carries TRBV6-1 and TRBJ2-7; D not resolved. The V end lost 3 bases, the J end lost 3 bases, and 6 bases lay between the germline ends. Germline V gene sequence: CDR1 MNHNS, CDR2 SASEGT. The CDR3 runs 12 residues.